A selection of T cell receptor beta chains follows, all from one sample in a study of cytomegalovirus exposure and HLA in healthy donors. The table came from immunoSEQ multiplex PCR; TCRdb's copy has only in-frame clones and leaves some out. This table has around 350,000 clones, 86% appearing once. The sequenced sample was PBMCs. The receptor source for this set is a woman younger than 30 in good health and CMV-seronegative. Both conserved end residues are part of each CDR3. The D gene is left open where the match is weak. Clone size is not always given. Where it is, it says once, few, many or a class for expanded clones.

TRBV2	TRBJ1-6	-	-	TGTGCCAGCAGTGAAAGGGCAGGGGCCAAAACCCCTAATTCACCCCTCCACTTT	CASSERAGAKTPNSPLHF
TRBV4-1	TRBJ2-2	-	-	TGCGCCAGCAGCCGAGGGGGCGGGGAGCTGTTTTTT	CASSRGGGELFF
TRBV28	TRBJ2-4	TRBD2	-	TGTGCCAGCAGCGGGCGGGGGAGAGGGGTCCAAAACATTCAGTACTTC	CASSGRGRGVQNIQYF
TRBV6-1	TRBJ1-2	-	few	TGTGCCAGCAGTGGTTTGGTGGGAGGGCGGAACTATGGCTACACCTTC	CASSGLVGGRNYGYTF
TRBV28	TRBJ1-2	-	-	TGTGCCAGCAGCAGGGATGACTATGGCTACACCTTC	CASSRDDYGYTF
TRBV30	TRBJ1-5	TRBD1	-	TGTGCCTGGGGGGAACAGGGGATTAGCAATCAGCCCCAGCATTTT	CAWGEQGISNQPQHF
TRBV6-5	TRBJ2-1	TRBD2	-	TGTGCCAGCAGTTACTCGAGCCTAGCGGGAGGTTATGAGCAGTTCTTC	CASSYSSLAGGYEQFF
TRBV15	TRBJ2-5	-	-	TGTGCCACCAGCAGAGTTCCGGAGACCCAGTACTTC	CATSRVPETQYF
TRBV7-6	TRBJ2-5	-	-	TGTGCCAGCAGAGCCATGGAGGGCGGATGGGAGACCCAGTACTTC	CASRAMEGGWETQYF
TRBV6-5	TRBJ2-7	TRBD1	few	TGTGCCAGCAGTCGAACCGGGACAGAATCCTACGAGCAGTACTTC	CASSRTGTESYEQYF
TRBV9	TRBJ2-1	TRBD2	-	TGTGCCAGCAGCGGGGGACTACAGTACAATGAGCAGTTCTTC	CASSGGLQYNEQFF
TRBV19	TRBJ1-1	TRBD1	-	TGTGCCAGTAGTAGCACAGGGGTAGGGGCTGAAGCTTTCTTT	CASSSTGVGAEAFF
TRBV5-8	TRBJ1-1	-	-	TGTGCCAGCAGCTTGGGGCGGGAAATCACTGAAGCTTTCTTT	CASSLGREITEAFF
TRBV7-9	TRBJ1-3	TRBD1	once	TGTGCCAGCAGCGGACGGGACAGACCCTCTGGAAACACCATATATTTT	CASSGRDRPSGNTIYF
TRBV6-1	TRBJ2-7	-	-	TGTGCCAGCAGTGAACGCACTTACGAGCAGTACTTC	CASSERTYEQYF
TRBV28	TRBJ1-4	-	-	TGTGCCAGCAGTTTCAGGGGTCGGAATGAAAAACTGTTTTTT	CASSFRGRNEKLFF
TRBV1	TRBJ1-5	-	-	TGCACCAGCAGCCAAGAACAGGTAGAGGCTCAGCCCCAGCATTTT	CTSSQEQVEAQPQHF
TRBV2	TRBJ2-5	TRBD2	-	TGTGCCAGCAAGACAGCGGGGAGCGCTTTTGAGACCCAGTACTTC	CASKTAGSAFETQYF
TRBV5-4	TRBJ1-2	-	once	TGTGCCAGCAGCTTGTCGAGAGGGTCAGACTATGGCTACACCTTC	CASSLSRGSDYGYTF
TRBV6-1	TRBJ2-1	-	-	TGTGCCAGCAGTGAACTGACAGCGCAGTTCTTC	CASSELTAQFF
TRBV7-9	TRBJ1-1	TRBD1	-	TGTGCCAGCAGCGTTAGACAGGGGCCGAGCACTGAAGCTTTCTTT	CASSVRQGPSTEAFF
TRBV5-6	TRBJ2-1	-	-	TGTGCCAGCAGCTTGGGTCAGGGCGCAGGGAATGAGCAGTTCTTC	CASSLGQGAGNEQFF
TRBV18	TRBJ1-5	TRBD1	-	TGTGCCAGCTCACCCAATACTCTCGGACAGGGGGGCAATCAGCCCCAGCATTTT	CASSPNTLGQGGNQPQHF
TRBV27	TRBJ1-4	-	-	TGTGCCAGCAGTTCTGCAACTAATGAAAAACTGTTTTTT	CASSSATNEKLFF
TRBV4-2	TRBJ2-1	-	-	TGTGCCAGCAGCCCGTCGGGACTCCAGCCCGACAATGAGCAGTTCTTC	CASSPSGLQPDNEQFF
TRBV7-9	TRBJ2-5	-	-	TGTGCCAGCAGCCCGGACTGGGAGGTTATCGGGACCCAGTACTTC	CASSPDWEVIGTQYF
TRBV2	TRBJ2-2	TRBD1	-	TGTGCCAGCAGTGATCCGGGACAGGGGCGTAGGTGGCTGTTTTTT	CASSDPGQGRRWLFF
TRBV19	TRBJ2-7	TRBD1	-	TGTGCCAGTAGAGGACAGGGTTCCTACGAGCAGTACTTC	CASRGQGSYEQYF
TRBV4-2	TRBJ1-2	TRBD1	-	TGTGCCAGCAGACGGGACAGGGGTTTTGGAGGCTACACCTTC	CASRRDRGFGGYTF
TRBV27	TRBJ1-5	-	-	TGTGCCAGCAGGACCCTGGGGGGGTATAGCAATCAGCCCCAGCATTTT	CASRTLGGYSNQPQHF
TRBV27	TRBJ2-5	TRBD2	-	TGTGCCAGCAGTTCCATTAGCGGGAAAATAGTTTACCAAGCGCCTATTAAAGAGACCCAGTACTTC	CASSSISGKIVYQAPIKETQYF
TRBV2	TRBJ2-7	TRBD1	-	TGTGCCAGCAGTGGAGGGACAGGGGGCGCCTCCTACGAGCAGTACTTC	CASSGGTGGASYEQYF
TRBV7-7	TRBJ1-4	-	few	TGTGCCAGCAGCTTAATTCAGAATGAAAAACTGTTTTTT	CASSLIQNEKLFF
TRBV28	TRBJ2-7	-	-	TGTGCCAGCAGACCCGACAGGAACGCCTACGAGCAGTACTTC	CASRPDRNAYEQYF
TRBV28	TRBJ2-5	-	once	TGTGCCAGCAGTTTACGACGGGGGAGCCAAGAGACCCAGTACTTC	CASSLRRGSQETQYF
TRBV29-1	TRBJ1-1	-	-	TGCAGCGTTGTTGAGACACAGGGGAACACTGAAGCTTTCTTT	CSVVETQGNTEAFF
TRBV12-5	TRBJ2-5	TRBD1	-	TGTGCTAGTGCCAACGACAGGGCCTATGGGGAGACCCAGTACTTC	CASANDRAYGETQYF
TRBV5-6	TRBJ2-1	TRBD2	-	TGTGCCAGCACCCAAGCGGGAGGTCCCTACAATGAGCAGTTCTTC	CASTQAGGPYNEQFF
TRBV9	TRBJ2-5	-	-	TGTGCCAGCACCCCGATGGGGGGTTCAGAGACCCAGTACTTC	CASTPMGGSETQYF
TRBV7-9	TRBJ2-5	-	once	TGTGCCAGCAGCAATCTCCAGGGCGTATTTGAGACCCAGTACTTC	CASSNLQGVFETQYF
TRBV11-2	TRBJ2-5	-	once	TGTGCCAGCAGCTCTCTGTCTACCCAGTACTTC	CASSSLSTQYF
TRBV5-4	TRBJ2-5	-	-	TGTGCCAGCAGCCCGCTTGGAGGGGAAGGGACCCAGTACTTC	CASSPLGGEGTQYF
TRBV5-3	TRBJ1-5	TRBD1	-	TGTGCCAGAAGTCATCAGGGGGGAAATCAGCCCCAGCATTTT	CARSHQGGNQPQHF
TRBV10-3	TRBJ2-7	-	-	TGTGCCATCAGTGAGCGCTACGAGCAGTACTTC	CAISERYEQYF